This TCR beta chain was captured in a study of spatial heterogeneity in lung cancer. Time point noted: sample taken at primary tumor resection. Every TCR cDNA molecule bore a unique molecular identifier. TCRdb reprocessed the 5' RACE reads with MiXCR, giving one entry per CDR3 protein. The sample includes 43,000 or so distinct CDR3 sequences, 6.5% to 7% seen only once; the top ten take 43%. From germline, CDR1 is MDHEN and CDR2 SYDVKM. The ends were cut back, 7 bases at V and 0 bases at J, with 7 bases in the middle. The CDR3 is made up of 13 amino acids. The V and J genes are TRBV28 and TRBJ1-3; no clear D gene. The receptor comes from a female donor with early-stage non-small cell lung cancer. This sample comprised PBMCs, obtained at surgery. The CDR3 nucleotides read TGTGCCAGCAATTCCTACTCTGGAAACACCATATATTTT. Translated: CASNSYSGNTIYF. The whole variable domain, filled in from reference TRBV28 and TRBJ1-3, reads DVKVTQSSRYLVKRTGEKVFLECVQDMDHENMFWYRQDPGLGLRLIYFSYDVKMKEKGDIPEGYSVSREKKERFSLILESASTNQTSMYLCASNSYSGNTIYFGEGSWLTVV.